This T cell receptor (beta chain) came from a study of early T cells in non-severe SARS-CoV-2 infection. The CDR3 covers 14 residues. V was shortened by 1 base and J by 3 bases, with 7 bases between the two germline ends. Germline V CDR1 and CDR2: SGHTA, FQGNSA. MiXCR was run by TCRdb on the 5' RACE reads, yielding one entry per CDR3 protein. The profile covers around 52,000 distinct CDR3 sequences, with approximately 6.2% appearing a single time and just under 4% taken by the ten largest. The source material was whole blood. This TCR derives from an adult who was a healthcare worker with PCR-confirmed SARS-CoV-2 infection or an uninfected control (not recorded which). V is TRBV7-2 and J is TRBJ2-4; D is possibly TRBD1 (5 bases). The CDR3 region is CASSLDRIKNIQYF. In nucleotides, the CDR3 is TGTGCCAGCAGCTTAGACAGGATCAAAAACATTCAGTACTTC.